The T cell receptor (beta chain) described here comes from a study of T-cell memory formation after mild COVID-19. Overall study context: The TCR clusters were mostly specific to one donor.

A word on this clonotype: Its matching antigen is unknown.

The CDR3 covers 13 residues. The V end lost 0 bases, the J end lost 14 bases, and 17 bases lay between the germline ends. The germline gives CDR1 SGHRS, CDR2 YFSETQ. Study results and limitations: Day 15 to 85 contracting clones showed balanced CD4/CD8; day 15 to 37 expanders favored CD4+.

TCRdb fed the 5' RACE reads into MiXCR, producing one record per CDR3 protein. The sample comprises around 420,000 distinct CDR3 sequences, 20% to 25% of which are singletons, and 8.8% rests with the top ten. The sequence was obtained from an adult woman who had mild COVID-19 (a few samples of this study predate the infection). Cell type and time point are not known. Specimen: PBMCs or a T cell subset sorted from them (not recorded which). This chain connects TRBV5-1 to TRBJ1-1; D not certain. CDR3 nucleotide sequence: TGCGCCAGCAGCTTGGTGGACCCAGGCGGGGAATTCTTT. It is translated as CASSLVDPGGEFF.